This is a list of T cell receptor beta chains from one sample in a study of T cell repertoires in cytomegalovirus infection. No antigen has been assigned to these receptors. A single record per CDR3 protein comes from TCRdb applying MiXCR to the reads. The sample lists some 480,000 distinct CDR3 sequences; 30% to 40% were seen once. The starting material was cultured PBMCs, obtained from culture after CMV antigen stimulation. These TCRs come from a human donor in good health (CMV status not recorded). Some clones in this sample may be carry-over from other donors' samples. Each CDR3 is given with its conserved first and last residue. A D gene is named only where the DNA matches it firmly. Clone size is not always given. Where it is, it says once, few, many or a class for expanded clones.

D,V,J,size,CDR3,DNA
NA,TRBV6-2/TRBV6-3,TRBJ2-6,few,CASSYGVLSGANVLTF,TGTGCCAGCAGTTACGGGGTCTTATCTGGGGCCAACGTCCTGACTTTC
NA,TRBV28,TRBJ1-5,NA,CASPTGSQPQHF,TGTGCCAGCCCAACGGGATCTCAGCCCCAGCATTTT
NA,TRBV4-3,TRBJ2-2,NA,CASSQGDLEAGELFF,TGCGCCAGCAGCCAAGGTGACTTGGAAGCCGGGGAGCTGTTTTTT
NA,TRBV28,TRBJ2-2,few,CASRASGDTGELFF,TGTGCCAGCAGGGCCTCCGGGGACACCGGGGAGCTGTTTTTT
NA,TRBV15,TRBJ2-4,NA,CATSREGDWENIQYF,TGTGCCACCAGTCGTGAGGGGGACTGGGAAAACATTCAGTACTTC
NA,TRBV19,TRBJ2-5,NA,CASSTSSETQYF,TGTGCCAGTAGTACTAGTAGCGAGACCCAGTACTTC
TRBD1,TRBV6-5,TRBJ1-1,NA,CASSWGQPTEAFF,TGTGCCAGCAGTTGGGGACAGCCCACTGAAGCTTTCTTT
NA,TRBV20-1,TRBJ1-3,NA,CSAGLPGPSGNTIYF,TGCAGTGCCGGGTTACCGGGACCGTCTGGAAACACCATATATTTT
NA,TRBV29-1,TRBJ2-1,NA,CSVGPGVGREQFF,TGCAGCGTTGGCCCAGGGGTGGGTCGTGAGCAGTTCTTC
TRBD2,TRBV15,TRBJ2-1,few,CATSISGLAGVDEQFF,TGTGCCACCAGCATATCGGGACTAGCGGGAGTGGATGAGCAGTTCTTC
NA,TRBV12-5,TRBJ2-2,few,CASGLVLGRSTGELFF,TGTGCTAGTGGTTTGGTACTGGGCAGGAGCACCGGGGAGCTGTTTTTT
TRBD1,TRBV2,TRBJ2-3,NA,CASSHDRGGTDTQYF,TGTGCCAGCAGTCATGACAGGGGTGGCACAGATACGCAGTATTTT
TRBD2,TRBV28,TRBJ2-7,NA,CASRLVGLAAYEQYF,TGTGCCAGCAGGTTAGTCGGCCTAGCGGCTTACGAGCAGTACTTC
NA,TRBV5-4,TRBJ1-5,few,CASSLGPDSNQPQHF,TGTGCCAGCAGCTTGGGGCCGGATAGCAATCAGCCCCAGCATTTT
NA,TRBV28,TRBJ2-1,NA,CASLPGGEGGNEQFF,TGTGCCAGCCTCCCCGGCGGGGAGGGGGGCAATGAGCAGTTCTTC
TRBD2,TRBV12-3/TRBV12-4,TRBJ2-3,many,CASSVSGGTDTQYF,TGTGCCAGCAGTGTTAGCGGGGGCACAGATACGCAGTATTTT
TRBD2,TRBV19,TRBJ2-7,few,CASSMTSGRYEQYF,TGTGCCAGTAGTATGACTAGCGGAAGGTACGAGCAGTACTTC
TRBD2,TRBV27,TRBJ2-1,few,CASRLGLAGGNNEQFF,TGTGCCAGCAGATTGGGACTAGCGGGAGGAAACAATGAGCAGTTCTTC
TRBD2,TRBV7-8,TRBJ2-2,many,CASSLVATSGYTGELFF,TGTGCCAGCAGCTTAGTCGCCACTAGCGGGTACACCGGGGAGCTGTTTTTT
NA,TRBV6-6,TRBJ1-3,NA,CASSLSGDEGNTIYF,TGTGCCAGCAGTTTGTCAGGGGACGAAGGAAACACCATATATTTT
TRBD1,TRBV12-3/TRBV12-4,TRBJ2-7,NA,CASRPEPPTGGYEQYF,TGTGCCAGCAGGCCGGAACCACCGACAGGGGGGTACGAGCAGTACTTC
NA,TRBV4-1,TRBJ2-5,NA,CASSQSDSRETQYF,TGCGCCAGCAGCCAATCAGATAGCAGGGAGACCCAGTACTTC
NA,TRBV19,TRBJ1-5,NA,CASTTFRYQPQHF,TGTGCCAGTACCACCTTTAGGTATCAGCCCCAGCATTTT
TRBD2,TRBV20-1,TRBJ2-1,few,CSATGLAGGISYNEQFF,TGCAGTGCTACCGGACTAGCGGGAGGCATCTCCTACAATGAGCAGTTCTTC
NA,TRBV5-6,TRBJ2-3,few,CASSRRQAGSQYF,TGTGCCAGCAGCAGAAGGCAGGCGGGTTCGCAGTATTTT
TRBD1,TRBV28,TRBJ1-2,NA,CASSQGARGYTF,TGTGCCAGCAGTCAGGGGGCGCGGGGCTACACCTTC
NA,TRBV7-2,TRBJ2-7,few,CASSLVSHLGPYEQYF,TGTGCCAGCAGCTTAGTTTCCCATCTGGGTCCCTACGAGCAGTACTTC
TRBD1,TRBV6-5,TRBJ1-5,NA,CASSGQGVNQPQHF,TGTGCCAGCAGTGGACAGGGGGTTAATCAGCCCCAGCATTTT
TRBD2,TRBV5-6,TRBJ2-3,few,CASSFSLAGDLTDTQYF,TGTGCCAGCAGCTTTAGTCTAGCGGGAGACCTCACAGATACGCAGTATTTT
TRBD2,TRBV5-4,TRBJ2-2,NA,CASSLAGTSGRGNTGELFF,TGTGCCAGCAGCTTGGCCGGGACTAGCGGGAGGGGGAACACCGGGGAGCTGTTTTTT
NA,TRBV7-2,TRBJ2-1,NA,CASSPITGNNEQFF,TGTGCCAGCAGCCCCATTACAGGGAACAATGAGCAGTTCTTC
TRBD1,TRBV4-1,TRBJ1-6,NA,CASSQRQGNHSPLHF,TGCGCCAGCAGCCAGAGACAGGGGAATCATTCACCCCTCCACTTT
TRBD1,TRBV6-6,TRBJ1-5,once,CASRPAEQTGTNQPQHF,TGTGCCAGCAGACCCGCCGAACAGACAGGGACCAATCAGCCCCAGCATTTT